The entry below describes one TCR beta chain. Its antigen is currently not known. Base qualities are not recorded, but no much larger clone differs from it by a single base. Taken with the paper, the label for time point translates to: roughly 12 months on ibrutinib. For TCR beta library preparation, 1.5 to 2.5 micrograms of genomic DNA was extracted from cryopreserved PBMCs. Longitudinal blood samples from CLL patients on ibrutinib monotherapy were analyzed using high-throughput TCR beta sequencing. The patients took part in an open-label, single-center phase 2 trial of ibrutinib monotherapy. The source of the sample is a study of cytotoxic CD8 clonotypes in ibrutinib-treated CLL (dated by TCRdb to the early 2020s). Some background on the complete study: The cohort had 11 relapsed/refractory and around 15 treatment-naive patients; fewer than 18 were IGHV unmutated. Responses were partial in approximately 24 patients and complete in 2; after median around 65 months follow-up, about 15 stayed in remission and 12 progressed. Response samples were taken after a median of roughly 12 months on treatment, ranging from 6 to 36 months. On average, each sample had 255,043 productive templates and around 100,000 productive rearrangements. Of the 86 participants in the trial, 25 to 30 had longitudinal samples available. Cryopreserved peripheral blood mononuclear cells were obtained prior to treatment, at the time of response, and at either disease progression or sustained remission. Every sample from remission and from progressive disease was obtained while the patients were still on ibrutinib. What the research found in general, with its limitations: An increase in clonality was observed at ibrutinib response, with clonality remaining stable during sustained remission and falling back toward baseline at progression. Public clonotypes were rare and either shrank or stayed stable during treatment, and the rise in clonality at ibrutinib response reflected expansion of private clonotypes. Baseline clonality exceeded that of age-matched healthy donors and correlated strongly with circulating CD8+ T-cell counts. Sustained-remission and progressing patients did not have matched sampling times, and lymph node repertoires were not examined.

From a lookup of the germline V gene (reference sequence), CDR1 and CDR2 are SEHNR and FQNEAQ. V loses 3 bases, J loses 0 bases, and the germline ends lie 5 bases apart. Inclusive of the bounding cysteine and phenylalanine, the CDR3 is 13 residues long. Here the CDR3 DNA is all that survives: 39 bases in frame from base 1. Each clonotype received, on average, roughly 9.6x coverage in deep resolution sequencing performed on a MiSeq, where the target depth lay between 1 in 1 million and 1 in 200,000 T cells. The immunoSEQ hsTCRB Kit was used to generate TCR beta libraries. The study's own analysis went as follows. Data were analyzed with ImmunoSEQ Data Assistant and ImmunoSEQ Analyzer, with V, D and J genes assigned per IMGT definitions. Clonality, which ranges from 0 to 1, was calculated as one minus the normalized Shannon entropy of productive rearrangement frequencies. Only overrepresented clonotypes making up at least 0.05% of each patient's repertoire were included in the public clonotype analysis. Repertoires from approximately 12 age-matched healthy donors in immuneACCESS were used as clonality controls. In its TCRdb copy, this immuneACCESS table keeps in-frame sequences only and misses some clones. Where compared with another copy, unresolved V genes explain less than half of these, and the others have no known cause. V and J calls and clone size follow that table, whereas D and trimming were derived from the DNA. Within this sample are around 97,000 clones, with about 78% of them counted one time only. 25% to 40% of the sample comes from the top ten.

The chain uses TRBV7-9 and TRBJ1-2; no D segment can be confidently identified. Sequencing was performed on PBMCs, taken after 12 months of ibrutinib treatment. The receptor was isolated from a human donor with chronic lymphocytic leukemia. The CDR3 sequence is CASSFTTNYGYTF. The DNA sequence follows: TGTGCCAGCAGCTTCACCACTAACTATGGCTACACCTTC.